This TCR beta chain was obtained from a study of T cell responses to AZD1222 COVID-19 vaccine. TCRdb keeps only in-frame clones here, not all; method: immunoSEQ multiplex PCR. This table has fewer than 50,000 clones, around 80% appearing once. The germline gives CDR1 LGHDT, CDR2 YNNKEL (reference sequence). The V segment lost 5 bases and the J segment 7 bases; nucleotides outside the gene matches: 7. The length of the CDR3 is 13 residues. The chain has TRBV3-1 (or the pseudogene TRBV3-2) and TRBJ1-1, with 7 bases that match TRBD1. The sequence derives from an adult in good health. Sequencing was performed on peripheral blood, taken on day 0 of AZD1222 vaccination. CDR3 region: CASSIRGTDEAFF. The CDR3 bases are TGTGCCAGCAGCATACGGGGGACAGATGAAGCTTTCTTT.